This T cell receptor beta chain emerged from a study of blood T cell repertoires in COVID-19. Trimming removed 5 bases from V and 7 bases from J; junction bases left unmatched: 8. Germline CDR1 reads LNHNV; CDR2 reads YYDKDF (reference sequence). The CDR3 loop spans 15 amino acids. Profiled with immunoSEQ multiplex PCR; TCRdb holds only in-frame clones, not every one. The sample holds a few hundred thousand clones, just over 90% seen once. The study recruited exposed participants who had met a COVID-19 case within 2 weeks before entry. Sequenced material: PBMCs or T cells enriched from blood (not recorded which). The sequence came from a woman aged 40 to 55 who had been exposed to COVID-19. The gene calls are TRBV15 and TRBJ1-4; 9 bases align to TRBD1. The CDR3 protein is CATSWGQGAGEKLFF. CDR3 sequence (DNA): TGTGCCACCAGCTGGGGACAGGGTGCGGGTGAAAAACTGTTTTTT. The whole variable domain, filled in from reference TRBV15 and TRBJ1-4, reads DAMVIQNPRYQVTQFGKPVTLSCSQTLNHNVMYWYQQKSSQAPKLLFHYYDKDFNNEADTPDNFQSRRPNTSFCFLDIRSPGLGDTAMYLCATSWGQGAGEKLFFGSGTQLSVL.